This TCR beta chain was recovered during a study of blood T cell repertoires in COVID-19. Trimming cost V 0 bases and J 0 bases, with 15 bases left between them. Germline lookup yields CDR1 SGHRS and CDR2 YFSETQ. The CDR3 has 17 residues. The method was immunoSEQ multiplex PCR; TCRdb's version includes in-frame clones alone and lacks a portion of them. The data contain about 200,000 clones, 86% of them singletons. The chain couples TRBV5-1 to TRBJ2-5, with D hard to call. Material for sequencing was peripheral blood. The sequence was collected from a young man who had recovered from COVID-19. CDR3 in DNA: TGCGCCAGCAGCTTGGATCCGTTCGCGGCGTACCAAGAGACCCAGTACTTC. As protein: CASSLDPFAAYQETQYF. Based on the CDR3 plus reference TRBV5-1 and TRBJ2-5, the full variable domain is KAGVTQTPRYLIKTRGQQVTLSCSPISGHRSVSWYQQTPGQGLQFLFEYFSETQRNKGNFPGRFSGRQFSNSRSEMNVSTLELGDSALYLCASSLDPFAAYQETQYFGPGTRLLVL.